This T cell receptor beta chain was documented in a study of blood T cell repertoires in COVID-19. As for the study in general: Researchers got acute and convalescent COVID-19 samples from the United States, Italy and Spain. Sources were T cells, B-cell-depleted T cells, or PBMCs; the material itself was cDNA or gDNA.

V shed 0 bases and J 5 bases; nucleotides not matched to a gene: 7. This CDR3 spans 15 amino acids. Germline V gene sequence: CDR1 SGHRS, CDR2 YFSETQ. Authors' analysis steps: By means of reference gene primer amplification, nucleated cell counts were estimated. Libraries were prepared by immunoSEQ multiplex PCR; TCRdb keeps only in-frame clonotypes and omits some of them. That table supplies the V and J calls and clone size; D and trimming were determined from the DNA. The table records about 68,000 clones, approximately 81% of them present only once. V gene TRBV5-1 combines with J gene TRBJ2-7; 8 nucleotides match TRBD2. This clonotype was sampled from a man aged 45-60 years with active COVID-19. The sequenced sample consisted of peripheral blood. The DNA of the CDR3 is TGCGCCAGCAGCTTGGCCGGGGGACTAGTACACGAGCAGTACTTC. Protein: CASSLAGGLVHEQYF. The complete variable domain, with remaining parts taken from reference TRBV5-1 and TRBJ2-7, reads KAGVTQTPRYLIKTRGQQVTLSCSPISGHRSVSWYQQTPGQGLQFLFEYFSETQRNKGNFPGRFSGRQFSNSRSEMNVSTLELGDSALYLCASSLAGGLVHEQYFGPGTRLTVT.